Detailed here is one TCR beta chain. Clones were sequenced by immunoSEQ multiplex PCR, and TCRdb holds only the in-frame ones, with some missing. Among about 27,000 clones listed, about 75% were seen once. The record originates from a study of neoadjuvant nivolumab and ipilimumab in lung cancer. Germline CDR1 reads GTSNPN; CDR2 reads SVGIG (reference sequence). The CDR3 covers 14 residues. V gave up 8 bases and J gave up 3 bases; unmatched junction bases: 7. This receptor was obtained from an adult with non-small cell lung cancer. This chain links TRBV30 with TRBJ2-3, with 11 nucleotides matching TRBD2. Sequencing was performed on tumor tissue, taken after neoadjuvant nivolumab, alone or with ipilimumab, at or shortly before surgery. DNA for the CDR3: TGTGCCACGGTAGCGGGGGGGCCGACAGATACGCAGTATTTT. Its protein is CATVAGGPTDTQYF.